The 11 T cell receptor beta chains reported below all come from one sample, sequenced in a study of shared clonotypes between healthy human individuals. Here immunoSEQ multiplex PCR was the method, and the copy in TCRdb shows in-frame clones only, minus some. In the table there are millions of clones, 85% to 95% of which are singletons. Sequencing was carried out using naive CD4+ T cells from PBMCs. Regarding subset: CD45RA+ positively selected. The receptors shown here come from a man aged 18 to 30 in good health. Some clones in this sample may be carry-over from other donors' samples.

With respect to this clone: This sample also contains other DNA sequences that code for the same CDR3. V is TRBV5-4 and J is TRBJ2-3; weak D call: TRBD2 (6 bases). This CDR3 region has 14 residues. Germline CDR1 and CDR2: SGHNT and YYREEE (reference sequence). Between the trimmed V and J ends, which lost 1 base and 4 bases, there was a span of 10 bases. The CDR3 bases are TGTGCCAGCAGCTTGTCTTCGGGGGCAGATACGCAGTATTTT. Translated: CASSLSSGADTQYF.

V and J are TRBV28 and TRBJ2-1; 12 nucleotides match TRBD1. The CDR3 consists of 16 residues. The J segment lost 11 bases and the V segment lost 2 bases, leaving 10 bases of the junction unmatched. Germline CDR1 and CDR2: MDHEN and SYDVKM. CDR3 residues: CASSLLPGQGASQQFF. The DNA for the CDR3 is TGTGCCAGCAGTTTACTGCCGGGACAGGGGGCTTCTCAGCAGTTCTTC.

CDR3 in DNA: TGTGCCAGCAGCGTAGCAGGGGATGACAATCAGCCCCAGCATTTT. Protein: CASSVAGDDNQPQHF. The rearrangement joins TRBV9 to TRBJ1-5; tentatively, D is TRBD1 (6 bases). The germline V gene encodes CDR1 SGDLS and CDR2 YYNGEE. The CDR3 sequence is 15 residues long. Trimming shortened V by 0 bases and J by 3 bases, and 10 bases separated the two germline ends.

The chain has TRBV11-2 and TRBJ2-1, with 8 nucleotides matching TRBD1. Germline V gene sequence: CDR1 SGHAT, CDR2 FQNNGV. The CDR3 runs to 18 residues. Trimming removed 4 bases from V and 7 bases from J; junction bases left unmatched: 18. CDR3 region: CASSSIRGQGATWNEQFF. In nucleotides, the CDR3 is TGTGCCAGCAGCTCCATTCGGGGGCAGGGGGCGACCTGGAATGAGCAGTTCTTC.

This chain links TRBV6-5 with TRBJ2-7; the match to TRBD1 covers 8 bases. Per germline, CDR1 MNHEY and CDR2 SVGAGI. The CDR3 sequence is 13 residues long. V trimming: 9 bases; J trimming: 5 bases; junction bases outside the gene matches: 9. The DNA for the CDR3 is TGTGCCAGTCTCGACAGGGGTATCGACGAGCAGTACTTC. Protein sequence: CASLDRGIDEQYF.

The chain links TRBV5-1 to TRBJ1-4; D gene uncertain. This CDR3 spans 15 amino acids. The germline V gene encodes CDR1 SGHRS and CDR2 YFSETQ. With 7 bases removed from V and 3 bases from J, the gap between germline ends came to 16 bases. The CDR3 sequence is CASVVGVGANEKLFF. The CDR3 coding sequence is TGCGCCAGCGTTGTTGGGGTTGGGGCTAATGAAAAACTGTTTTTT.

This rearrangement joins TRBV9 to TRBJ2-2, with 14 bases lining up with TRBD2. The V segment lost 3 bases and the J segment 4 bases; nucleotides outside the gene matches: 5. CDR1 and CDR2 (germline): SGDLS, YYNGEE. The CDR3 is 17 amino acids. The CDR3 nucleotides read TGTGCCAGCAGCGCGGGACTAGCGGGAGAGGGCACCGGGGAGCTGTTTTTT. As protein: CASSAGLAGEGTGELFF.

The genes are TRBV30 and TRBJ2-4; unclear D gene. There are 13 residues in the CDR3. The germline V gene has CDR1 GTSNPN and CDR2 SVGIG (reference sequence). V was clipped by 6 bases and J by 0 bases, with 9 bases between them. Here the CDR3 DNA reads TGTGCCTGTGTATCCCTAGCCAAAAACATTCAGTACTTC. Protein product: CACVSLAKNIQYF. Full variable domain (rest looked up from reference TRBV30 and TRBJ2-4): SQTIHQWPATLVQPVGSPLSLECTVEGTSNPNLYWYRQAAGRGLQLLFYSVGIGQISSEVPQNLSASRPQDRQFILSSKKLLLSDSGFYLCACVSLAKNIQYFGAGTRLSVL.

The J gene is TRBJ1-4, the V gene TRBV18; D gene uncertain. Germline V gene data show CDR1 as KGHSH and CDR2 as LQKENI. The germline V and J ends were trimmed by 4 bases and 0 bases, with 12 bases remaining between them. The CDR3 loop spans 16 amino acids. The CDR3 reads CASSRGLVATNEKLFF. CDR3 nucleotide sequence: TGTGCCAGCTCACGCGGGTTGGTCGCAACTAATGAAAAACTGTTTTTT.

The table lists this clone with a count of one. J is TRBJ1-1 and V is TRBV28; D may be TRBD1 (6 bases). CDR1 and CDR2 (germline): MDHEN, SYDVKM. The CDR3 covers 16 residues. V was cut by 6 bases and J by 5 bases, with 22 bases left in between. The CDR3 sequence: CASSPGGRFRGTEAFF. CDR3 nucleotides: TGTGCCAGCAGCCCCGGGGGGCGCTTCCGGGGGACTGAAGCTTTCTTT.

J is TRBJ2-5 and V is TRBV5-1; D is ambiguous. Trimming stripped 7 bases from V and 2 bases from J, with 18 bases between. CDR3 size: 15 residues. Germline CDR1 reads SGHRS; CDR2 reads YFSETQ. CDR3 loop: CASQRADLIQETQYF. The CDR3 coding sequence is TGCGCCAGCCAAAGGGCTGACTTAATTCAAGAGACCCAGTACTTC.